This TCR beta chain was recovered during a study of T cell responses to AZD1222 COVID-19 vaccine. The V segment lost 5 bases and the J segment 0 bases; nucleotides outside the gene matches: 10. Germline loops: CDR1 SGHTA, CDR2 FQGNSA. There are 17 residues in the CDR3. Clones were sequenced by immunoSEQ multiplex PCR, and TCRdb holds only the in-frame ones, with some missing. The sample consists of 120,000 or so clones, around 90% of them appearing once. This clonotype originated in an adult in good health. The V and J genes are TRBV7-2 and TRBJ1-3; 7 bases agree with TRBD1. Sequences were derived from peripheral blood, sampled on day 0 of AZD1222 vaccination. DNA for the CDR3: TGTGCCAGCAGCCCACAAGCAGGGGGGGGCTCTGGAAACACCATATATTTT. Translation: CASSPQAGGGSGNTIYF.